The entry below describes one T cell receptor beta chain. Its target is not known. This entry comes from a study of T cell responses to AZD1222 COVID-19 vaccine. Whole-study findings and limits: Repertoires were obtained solely post-peak T cell response. Two AZD1222 administrations were followed by greater Spike-specific TCR breadth and depth.

Sequencing used immunoSEQ multiplex PCR; TCRdb keeps in-frame clones, though not all of them. The data show about 110,000 clones, 75% to 90% seen once. The CDR3 covers 14 residues. Trimming removed 6 bases from V and 0 bases from J, with 8 bases in between. Germline-derived CDR1 and CDR2 are MRHNA and SNTAGT. The sample was peripheral blood, taken 28 days after the second AZD1222 dose. This chain joins TRBV6-4 and TRBJ2-2; D may be TRBD2 (5 bases). The receptor was derived from an adult who received the AZD1222 COVID-19 vaccine. CDR3 bases: TGTGCCAGCAGCCTACTAGCGAACACCGGGGAGCTGTTTTTT. Protein product: CASSLLANTGELFF.